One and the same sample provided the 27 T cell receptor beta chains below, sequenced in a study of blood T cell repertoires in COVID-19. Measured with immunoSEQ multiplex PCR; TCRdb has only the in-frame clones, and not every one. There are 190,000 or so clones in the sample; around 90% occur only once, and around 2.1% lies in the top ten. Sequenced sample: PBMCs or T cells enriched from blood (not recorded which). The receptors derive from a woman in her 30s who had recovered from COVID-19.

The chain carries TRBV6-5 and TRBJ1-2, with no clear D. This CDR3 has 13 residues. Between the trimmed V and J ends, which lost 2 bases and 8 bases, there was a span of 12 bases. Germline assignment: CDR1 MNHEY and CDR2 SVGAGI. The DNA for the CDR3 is TGTGCCAGCAGTTACGAGGCAAGGGAGGGCTACACCTTC. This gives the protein CASSYEAREGYTF.

For the CDR3, the DNA is TGTGCCATCAGTGGACAGGGATACGAGCAGTACTTC. Encoded protein: CAISGQGYEQYF. The chain combines TRBV10-3 with TRBJ2-7; TRBD1 agrees at 7 bases. This CDR3 is 12 amino acids long. The germline V gene encodes CDR1 ENHRY and CDR2 SYGVKD. V shed 4 bases, J shed 4 bases, and the junction held 1 base outside the gene matches.

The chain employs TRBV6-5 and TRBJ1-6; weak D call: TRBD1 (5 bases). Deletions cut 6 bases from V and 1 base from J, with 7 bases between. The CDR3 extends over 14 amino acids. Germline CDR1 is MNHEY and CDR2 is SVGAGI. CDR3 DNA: TGTGCCAGCAGAAGGGGATCCTATAATTCACCCCTCCACTTT. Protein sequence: CASRRGSYNSPLHF.

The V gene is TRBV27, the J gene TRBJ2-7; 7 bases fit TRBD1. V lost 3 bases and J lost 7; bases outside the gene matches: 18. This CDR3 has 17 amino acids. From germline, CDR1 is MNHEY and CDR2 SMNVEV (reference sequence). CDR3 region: CASSFRATGYLVDEQYF. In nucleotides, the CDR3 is TGTGCCAGCAGTTTCCGGGCGACAGGGTACTTGGTAGATGAGCAGTACTTC.

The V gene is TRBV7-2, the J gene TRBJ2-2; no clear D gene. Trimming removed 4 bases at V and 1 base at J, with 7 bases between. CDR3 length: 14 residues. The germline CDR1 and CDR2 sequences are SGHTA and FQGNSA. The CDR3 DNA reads TGTGCCAGCAGCTCCAGACAGAACACCGGGGAGCTGTTTTTT. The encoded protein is CASSSRQNTGELFF.

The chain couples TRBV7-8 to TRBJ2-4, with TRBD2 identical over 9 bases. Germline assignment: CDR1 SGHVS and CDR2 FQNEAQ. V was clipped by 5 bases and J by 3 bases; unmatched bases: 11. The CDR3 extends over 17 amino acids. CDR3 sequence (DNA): TGTGCCAGCAGCCCCCCGGGGGTAGCGGGGGACAAAAACATTCAGTACTTC. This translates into CASSPPGVAGDKNIQYF.

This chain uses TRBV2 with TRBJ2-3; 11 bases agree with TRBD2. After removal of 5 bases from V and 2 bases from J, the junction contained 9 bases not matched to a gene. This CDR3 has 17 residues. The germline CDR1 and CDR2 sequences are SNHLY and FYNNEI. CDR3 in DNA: TGTGCCAGCAGTCCAACGGGACTAGCGGCGATCACAGATACGCAGTATTTT. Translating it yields CASSPTGLAAITDTQYF.

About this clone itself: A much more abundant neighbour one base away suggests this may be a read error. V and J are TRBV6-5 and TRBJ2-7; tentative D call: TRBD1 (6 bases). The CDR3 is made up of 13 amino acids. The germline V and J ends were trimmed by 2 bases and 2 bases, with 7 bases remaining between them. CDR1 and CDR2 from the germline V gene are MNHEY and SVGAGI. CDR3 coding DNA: TGTGCCAGCAGTTACAGGGACACCTACGAGCAGTACTTC. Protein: CASSYRDTYEQYF.

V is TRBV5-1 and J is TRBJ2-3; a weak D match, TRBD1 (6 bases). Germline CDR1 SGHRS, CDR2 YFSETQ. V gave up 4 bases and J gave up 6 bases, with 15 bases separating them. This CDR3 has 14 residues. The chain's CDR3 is CASSPITGQDTQYF. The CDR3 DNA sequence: TGCGCCAGCAGCCCGATTACCGGACAGGATACGCAGTATTTT.

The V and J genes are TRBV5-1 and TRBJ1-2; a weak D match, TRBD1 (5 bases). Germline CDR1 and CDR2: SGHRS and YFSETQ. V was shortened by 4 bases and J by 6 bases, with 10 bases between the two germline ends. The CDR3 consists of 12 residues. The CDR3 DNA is TGCGCCAGCAGCCTCCAGACAGATGGCTACACCTTC. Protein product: CASSLQTDGYTF.

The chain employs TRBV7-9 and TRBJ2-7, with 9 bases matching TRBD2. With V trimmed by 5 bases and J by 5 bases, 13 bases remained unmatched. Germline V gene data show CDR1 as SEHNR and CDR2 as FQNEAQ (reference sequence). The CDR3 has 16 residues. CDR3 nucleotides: TGTGCCAGCAGCCCCAAGCGCGCGGGAGGGCCTAACGAGCAGTACTTC. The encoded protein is CASSPKRAGGPNEQYF. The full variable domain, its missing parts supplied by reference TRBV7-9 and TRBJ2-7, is DTGVSQNPRHKITKRGQNVTFRCDPISEHNRLYWYRQTLGQGPEFLTYFQNEAQLEKSRLLSDRFSAERPKGSFSTLEIQRTEQGDSAMYLCASSPKRAGGPNEQYFGPGTRLTVT.

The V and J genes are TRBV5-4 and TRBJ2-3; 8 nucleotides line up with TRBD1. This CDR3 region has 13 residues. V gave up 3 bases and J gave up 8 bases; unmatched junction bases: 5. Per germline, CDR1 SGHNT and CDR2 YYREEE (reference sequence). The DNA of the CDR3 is TGTGCCAGCAGCTCTGGACAGGGAGGTACGCAGTATTTT. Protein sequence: CASSSGQGGTQYF.

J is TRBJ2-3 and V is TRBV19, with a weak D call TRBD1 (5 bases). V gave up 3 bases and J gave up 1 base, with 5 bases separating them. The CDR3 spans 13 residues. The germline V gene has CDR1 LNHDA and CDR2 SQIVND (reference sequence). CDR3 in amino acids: CASSIRGTDTQYF. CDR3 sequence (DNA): TGTGCCAGTAGTATCAGGGGCACAGATACGCAGTATTTT.

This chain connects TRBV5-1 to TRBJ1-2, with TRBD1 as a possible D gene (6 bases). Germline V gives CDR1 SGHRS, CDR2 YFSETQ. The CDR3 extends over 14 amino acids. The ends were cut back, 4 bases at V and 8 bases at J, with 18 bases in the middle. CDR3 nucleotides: TGCGCCAGCAGCCCGGGGAACAGGGCGCAGGGCTACACCTTC. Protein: CASSPGNRAQGYTF.

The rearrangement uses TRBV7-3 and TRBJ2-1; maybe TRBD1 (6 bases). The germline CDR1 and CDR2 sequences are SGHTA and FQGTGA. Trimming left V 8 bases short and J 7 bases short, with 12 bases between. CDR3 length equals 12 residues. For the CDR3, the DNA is TGTGCCAGCGGGGGCCCAGGGAATGAGCAGTTCTTC. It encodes CASGGPGNEQFF.

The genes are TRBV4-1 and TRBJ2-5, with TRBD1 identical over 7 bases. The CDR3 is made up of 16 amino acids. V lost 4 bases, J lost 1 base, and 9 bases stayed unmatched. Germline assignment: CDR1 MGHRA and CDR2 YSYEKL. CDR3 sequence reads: CASSRITGVVQETQYF. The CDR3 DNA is TGCGCCAGCAGCCGCATCACAGGGGTCGTCCAAGAGACCCAGTACTTC.

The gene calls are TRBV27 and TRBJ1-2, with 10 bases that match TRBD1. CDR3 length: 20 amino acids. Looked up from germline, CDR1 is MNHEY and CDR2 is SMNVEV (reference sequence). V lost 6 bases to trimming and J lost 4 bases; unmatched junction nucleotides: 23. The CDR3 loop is CASRRSLARDRGGKVYGYTF. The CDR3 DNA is TGTGCCAGCAGAAGATCCCTCGCCCGGGACAGGGGCGGAAAAGTCTATGGCTACACCTTC.

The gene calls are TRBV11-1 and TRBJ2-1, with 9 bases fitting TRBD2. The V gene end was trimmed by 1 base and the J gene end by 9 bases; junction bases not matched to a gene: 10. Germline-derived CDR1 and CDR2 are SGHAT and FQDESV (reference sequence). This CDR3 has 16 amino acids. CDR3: CASSLGSSGRRGEQFF. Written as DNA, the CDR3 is TGTGCCAGCAGCTTAGGTAGTAGCGGGAGACGCGGTGAGCAGTTCTTC.

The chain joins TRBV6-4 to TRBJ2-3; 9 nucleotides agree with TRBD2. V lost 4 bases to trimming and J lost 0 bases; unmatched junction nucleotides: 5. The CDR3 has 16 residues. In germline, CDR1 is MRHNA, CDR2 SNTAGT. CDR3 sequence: CASSGVAGASTDTQYF. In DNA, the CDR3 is TGTGCCAGCAGTGGGGTAGCGGGGGCCAGCACAGATACGCAGTATTTT.

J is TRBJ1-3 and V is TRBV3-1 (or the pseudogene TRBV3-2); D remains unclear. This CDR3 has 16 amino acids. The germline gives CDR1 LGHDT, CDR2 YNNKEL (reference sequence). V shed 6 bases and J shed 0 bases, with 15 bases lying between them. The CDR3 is CASRLSRRNSGNTIYF. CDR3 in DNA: TGTGCCAGCAGGCTCTCCAGGAGGAACTCTGGAAACACCATATATTTT.

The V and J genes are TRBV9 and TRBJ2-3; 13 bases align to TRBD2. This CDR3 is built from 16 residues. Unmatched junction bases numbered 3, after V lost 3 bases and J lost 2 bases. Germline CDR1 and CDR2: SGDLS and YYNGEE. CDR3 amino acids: CASSAGLAGTTDTQYF. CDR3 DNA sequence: TGTGCCAGCAGCGCGGGACTAGCGGGAACCACAGATACGCAGTATTTT.

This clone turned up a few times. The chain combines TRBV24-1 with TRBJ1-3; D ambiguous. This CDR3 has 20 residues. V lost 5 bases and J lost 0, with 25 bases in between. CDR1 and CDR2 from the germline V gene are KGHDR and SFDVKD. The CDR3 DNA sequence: TGTGCCACCAGTGTATATAGCGGTTACTCCTGCCTTTCCTCTGGAAACACCATATATTTT. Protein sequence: CATSVYSGYSCLSSGNTIYF.

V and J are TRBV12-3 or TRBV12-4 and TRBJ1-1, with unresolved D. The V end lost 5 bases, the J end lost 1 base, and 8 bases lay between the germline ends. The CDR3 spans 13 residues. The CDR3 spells CASSPTENTEAFF. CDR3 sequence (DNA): TGTGCCAGCAGTCCCACAGAGAACACTGAAGCTTTCTTT.

The CDR3 region is CASSSPRDKNTEAFF. CDR3 coding DNA: TGTGCCAGCAGTTCCCCACGCGACAAGAACACTGAAGCTTTCTTT. The chain is built from TRBV7-8 and TRBJ1-1; D remains unclear. The CDR3 contains 15 residues. With 6 bases removed from V and 1 base from J, the gap between germline ends came to 15 bases. In germline, CDR1 is SGHVS, CDR2 FQNEAQ.

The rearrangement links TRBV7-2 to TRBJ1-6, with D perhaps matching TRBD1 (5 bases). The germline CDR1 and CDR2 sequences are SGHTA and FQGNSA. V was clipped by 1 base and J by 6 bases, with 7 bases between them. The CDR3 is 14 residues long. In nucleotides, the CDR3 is TGTGCCAGCAGCTTAGGGACACCTAATTCACCCCTCCACTTT. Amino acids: CASSLGTPNSPLHF.

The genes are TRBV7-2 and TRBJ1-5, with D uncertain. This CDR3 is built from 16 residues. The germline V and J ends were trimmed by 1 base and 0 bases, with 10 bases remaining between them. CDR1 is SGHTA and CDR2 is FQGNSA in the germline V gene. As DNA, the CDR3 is TGTGCCAGCAGCTTAGGAGGAGGGTATAGCAATCAGCCCCAGCATTTT. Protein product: CASSLGGGYSNQPQHF.

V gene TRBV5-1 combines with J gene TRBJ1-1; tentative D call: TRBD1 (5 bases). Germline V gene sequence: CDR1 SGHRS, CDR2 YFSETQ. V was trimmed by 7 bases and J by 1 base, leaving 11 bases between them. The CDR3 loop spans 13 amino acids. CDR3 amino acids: CASRYGANTEAFF. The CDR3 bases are TGCGCCAGCCGCTATGGGGCGAACACTGAAGCTTTCTTT.